Reported below is one TCR beta chain. Its antigen is not yet known. It has no much larger one-base neighbor in the sample; base qualities were not kept. The library relied on 5' RACE. The sequencer was an Illumina HiSeq 2500. The second PCR ran for about 6 to 12 cycles and used a J-beta primer mix along with a sample-barcoded 5' primer. A unique molecular identifier was introduced onto each TCR beta cDNA molecule by a template-switch 5' adaptor carrying 12 random nucleotides. Each sample yielded at least 2.5 million CDR3-containing paired-end reads. The Mint cDNA synthesis kit, primed by a TRBC-specific oligonucleotide, was used to synthesize first-strand cDNA from all RNA. After uracil-DNA glycosylase treatment, a first 18-cycle PCR used universal primers M1SS and BC2_uni_R on all cDNA. Processing in the source paper ran as follows. Each sample was normalized by randomly selecting 1 million high-quality reads, each carrying a distinct molecular identifier. Reads with shared molecular identifiers were discarded instead of being binned into consensus sequences. MiTCR, with a Q25 quality threshold and the strictest error-elimination algorithm, was used for CDR3 identification, clonotype clustering and error correction. Lower-bound total TCR beta diversity was estimated with a nonparametric unseen species model using Euler transformation. Clones were called with MiXCR by TCRdb after fastp trimmed the public reads at Q25, and only in-frame beta chains were retained. A single entry per CDR3 protein holds the most common genes and DNA from its merged rows. The V and J calls and clone size are TCRdb's, not the authors'. This sample has some 1.5 million distinct CDR3 sequences in its table, and under 30% of those were observed once. The ten largest clones capture roughly 8.2% of the sample.

The data originate from a study of blood T cells in healthy people across ages (dated by TCRdb to the mid-2010s). Regarding the study in general: In model experiments, roughly one uniquely barcoded TCR beta cDNA molecule per two T cells was captured by template switching. Age-related changes in TCR beta repertoire diversity were measured in the study by deep sequencing normalized with unique cDNA molecular identifiers. Donors were grouped into four age groups: young (average about 15 years), middle-aged (39), aged (roughly 67) and long-lived (around 80). To avoid experimental bias, donors of different ages were randomly spread across the sequencing lanes. Two additional independent replicas of 1 million unique cDNA reads from the same blood draw were analyzed for two donors (one aged 18 to 30 and one aged 80 or older).

Donors were around 37 systemically healthy Caucasian individuals from Russia aged roughly 6 to 95 years. Each donor gave about 11 milliliters of peripheral blood, drawn into EDTA-treated Vacutainer tubes. Ficoll-Paque density-gradient centrifugation was used to isolate PBMCs, with at least 6.5 million per sample. Total RNA was extracted from PBMCs with Trizol reagent, with at least 5 micrograms obtained per sample. Naive CD45RAhigh/CD27high T cell percentages were measured by flow cytometry on a PBMC aliquot from every donor. The CDR3, cysteine through phenylalanine, is 15 amino acids long. The entry retains the CDR3 DNA only, 45 bases that are in frame from base 1. Based on the germline V gene (reference sequence), the CDR1 and CDR2 sequences are LGHDT and YNNKEL. At the junction V is shortened by 3 bases and J by 2 bases, with 14 bases in between. Broad study findings and their caveats: Donor CMV infection status was unknown, potentially confounding age-related changes in expanded clonotypes. Compared with the aged group, the long-lived group had more naive CD4+ T cells, fewer expanded clones and increased TCR diversity, a pattern suggesting age selection. A strong correlation was found between observed TCR beta diversity and the percentage of naive T cells measured by flow cytometry. Estimates of total diversity based on one million sequenced T cells were regarded as lower bounds and as underestimates. Since profiling was done on bulk unsorted PBMCs, naive and antigen-experienced compartments could not be conclusively compared. As age increased, observed TCR beta diversity per million T cells dropped in a roughly linear way, and a significant reduction was already evident by age 40.

The clonotype comes from a woman in her 30s in good health. The V gene is TRBV3-1 and the J gene is TRBJ2-7; the D element could tentatively be TRBD1 or TRBD2, as 5 bases agree for each. The sequencing sample was made of blood. The DNA reads TGTGCCAGCAGCCATCACCGGGACCAGACCTACGAGCAGTACTTC. Translated, it reads CASSHHRDQTYEQYF.